The source of this T cell receptor beta chain is a study of blood T cell repertoires in COVID-19 (dated by TCRdb to 2018 to 2021). Some background on the complete study: The collaborator samples originated in the United States, Italy and Spain and spanned the acute and convalescent phases of COVID-19. A de-identified subject ID, COVID-19 status, age in years and sex were almost always included in the sample metadata. The prospective study material was composed of cDNA or gDNA derived from T cells, B-cell-depleted T cells, or PBMCs. Subjects who had been exposed to COVID-19, were actively infected with it, or had recovered from it provided the deeply sampled blood TCRbeta repertoires that made up the dataset. The repertoires were made available in a free public database intended to serve as a resource for research on the immune response to SARS-CoV-2. The samples were drawn from two sources: the first 160 participants of the ongoing ImmuneRACE study, and approximately 1,300 subjects contributed by 6 global collaborators. Where available, HLA class I and class II types were taken from metadata supplied by the sample provider and were not determined by assay-based typing. Summary of the overall study and its limitations: The quantity of clinical and demographic metadata differed by source and by participant and was supplied without curation.

The immunoSEQ Assay, a bias-controlled multiplex PCR, was used to amplify TCRbeta CDR3 regions from genomic DNA. Turning to the authors' computational methods: Nucleated cell counts per sample were estimated from amplification of reference gene primers within the assay. To quantify the absolute abundance of each unique TCRbeta CDR3 rearrangement, sequence reads were collapsed and filtered. For each sample, productive Simpson clonality was calculated as the square root of Simpson's diversity index over productive rearrangements. TCRdb stores this immuneACCESS table with in-frame sequences only. Part of the clones is absent; in the studies checked, under half of the shortfall reflects unresolved V genes, and no reason is known for the rest. The V and J calls and clone size come from that table; D and trimming were worked out from the DNA. The sample records 85,000 to 100,000 clones, over 70% of which are singletons. The ten largest clones add up to 8.7% of the sample.

Reading the germline V gene gives CDR1 SGHDN and CDR2 FVKESK. From the cysteine through the phenylalanine, the CDR3 covers 17 amino acids. The read is trimmed to its CDR3 DNA, 51 bases read in frame from base 1. V is pruned by 2 bases and J by 4 bases, leaving 10 bases of the junction without a gene match. A second Seattle source provided samples from volunteer blood donors who had recovered from COVID-19. Collaborating institutions collected whole blood in K2EDTA tubes following their own protocols. For TCRbeta analysis, collaborators shipped samples as frozen whole blood, isolated PBMCs, or DNA extracted from either of those sample types. As for this clone: Its antigen specificity is not known. No much larger clone is present one base from it, and per-base qualities are unavailable.

The receptor comes from a man over 45 who had recovered from COVID-19. What was sequenced was peripheral blood. The chain was built from TRBV14 and TRBJ1-4, and 7 bases in between align with TRBD1. The DNA sequence is as follows: TGTGCCAGCAGCCAACACAGTGACCAGGGGGTTAATGAAAAACTGTTTTTT. The translation is CASSQHSDQGVNEKLFF. The CDR3, completed at both ends by the reference TRBV14 and TRBJ1-4 genes, gives the full variable domain EAGVTQFPSHSVIEKGQTVTLRCDPISGHDNLYWYRRVMGKEIKFLLHFVKESKQDESGMPNNRFLAERTGGTYSTLKVQPAELEDSGVYFCASSQHSDQGVNEKLFFGSGTQLSVL.